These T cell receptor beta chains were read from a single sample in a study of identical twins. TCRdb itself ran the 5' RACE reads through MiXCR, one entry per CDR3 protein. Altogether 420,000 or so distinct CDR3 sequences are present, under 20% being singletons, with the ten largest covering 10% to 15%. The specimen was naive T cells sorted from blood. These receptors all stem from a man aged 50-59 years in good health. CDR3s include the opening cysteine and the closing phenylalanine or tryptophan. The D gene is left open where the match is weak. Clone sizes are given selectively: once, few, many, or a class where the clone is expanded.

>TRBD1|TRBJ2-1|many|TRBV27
CASMSWDSVAYEQFF
TGTGCCAGCATGTCATGGGACAGCGTTGCCTATGAGCAGTTCTTC
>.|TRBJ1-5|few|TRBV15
CATSRLSNQPQHF
TGTGCCACCAGCAGGCTTAGCAATCAGCCCCAGCATTTT
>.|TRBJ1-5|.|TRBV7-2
CASSFDRGLGQPQHF
TGTGCCAGTAGCTTCGATAGGGGACTTGGTCAGCCCCAGCATTTT
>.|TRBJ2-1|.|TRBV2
CASVIGAEYNEQFF
TGTGCCAGTGTGATCGGGGCGGAGTACAATGAGCAGTTCTTC
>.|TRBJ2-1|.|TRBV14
CASSQEGLASYNEQFF
TGTGCCAGCAGCCAAGAGGGTCTAGCGAGCTACAATGAGCAGTTCTTC
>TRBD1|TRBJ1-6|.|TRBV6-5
CASSSSDRGYSPLHF
TGTGCCAGCAGTTCATCGGACAGGGGGTATTCACCCCTCCACTTT
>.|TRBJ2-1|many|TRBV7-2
CASSLVAKNYNEQFF
TGTGCCAGCAGCTTAGTCGCGAAAAACTACAATGAGCAGTTCTTC
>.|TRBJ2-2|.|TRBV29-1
CSVRATSRNTGELFF
TGCAGCGTTAGGGCCACTTCCCGCAACACCGGGGAGCTGTTTTTT
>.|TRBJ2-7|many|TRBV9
CASSVAGAGAGYEQYF
TGTGCCAGCAGCGTAGCTGGTGCGGGGGCGGGGTACGAGCAGTACTTC
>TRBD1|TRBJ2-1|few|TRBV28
CASSLTAGTGGSYNEQFF
TGTGCCAGCAGTTTGACCGCCGGGACAGGGGGCTCCTACAATGAGCAGTTCTTC
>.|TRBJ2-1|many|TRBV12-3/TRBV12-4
CASSPRSYNEQFF
TGTGCCAGCAGTCCCCGGTCGTACAATGAGCAGTTCTTC
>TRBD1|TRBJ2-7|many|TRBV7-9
CASSARQGVLDEQYF
TGTGCCAGCAGCGCGAGACAGGGAGTTTTGGACGAGCAGTACTTC
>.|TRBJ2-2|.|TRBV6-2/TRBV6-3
CATGSRTNTGELFF
TGTGCCACCGGCAGCCGTACGAACACCGGGGAGCTGTTTTTT
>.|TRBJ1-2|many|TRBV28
CASSGGYGYTF
TGTGCCAGCAGCGGGGGTTATGGCTACACCTTC
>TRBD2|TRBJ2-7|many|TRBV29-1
CSVGTSGSSSYEQYF
TGCAGCGTTGGGACTAGCGGAAGTAGCTCCTACGAGCAGTACTTC
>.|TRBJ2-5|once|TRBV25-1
CASSALTANSETQYF
TGTGCCAGCAGCGCATTAACAGCAAACTCGGAGACCCAGTACTTC
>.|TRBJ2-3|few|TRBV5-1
CASSGMRPDTQYF
TGCGCCAGCAGCGGTATGCGCCCAGATACGCAGTATTTT
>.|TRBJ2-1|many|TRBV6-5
CASSYSSREEQFF
TGTGCCAGCAGTTACTCGAGTCGGGAAGAGCAGTTCTTC
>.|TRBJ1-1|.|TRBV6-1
CASSRTREGTEAFF
TGTGCCAGCAGTCGAACGAGGGAAGGGACTGAAGCTTTCTTT